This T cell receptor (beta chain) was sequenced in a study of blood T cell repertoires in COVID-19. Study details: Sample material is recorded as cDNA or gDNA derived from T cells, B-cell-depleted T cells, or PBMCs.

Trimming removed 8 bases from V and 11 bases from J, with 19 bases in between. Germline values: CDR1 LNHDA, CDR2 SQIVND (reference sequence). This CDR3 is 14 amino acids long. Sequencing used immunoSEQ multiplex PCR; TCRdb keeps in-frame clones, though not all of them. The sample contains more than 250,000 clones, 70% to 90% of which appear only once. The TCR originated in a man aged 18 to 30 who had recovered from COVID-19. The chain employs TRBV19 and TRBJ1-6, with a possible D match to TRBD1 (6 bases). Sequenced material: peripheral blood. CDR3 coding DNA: TGTGCCAGTCGGACAGCCCATGCAGATACACCCCTCCACTTT. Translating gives CASRTAHADTPLHF.